Listed here is a single TCR beta chain. This sample was included in a study of blood T cell repertoires in COVID-19. Produced via immunoSEQ multiplex PCR; TCRdb's table is partial and in-frame only. The sample gives 150,000 to 170,000 clones, approximately 80% of which show up once; roughly 12% is in the top ten. V trimming: 10 bases; J trimming: 2 bases; junction bases outside the gene matches: 7. CDR3 length: 13 amino acids. Per the germline V gene, CDR1 is LNHDA and CDR2 is SQIVND (reference sequence). The sample was peripheral blood. The source of this sequence is a woman aged 60-75 years with COVID-19, enrolled during active disease. The chain carries TRBV19 and TRBJ1-1, with 7 bases matching TRBD1. The CDR3 nucleotides read TGTGCCACTAATAGACAGGGAAACACTGAAGCTTTCTTT. Protein sequence: CATNRQGNTEAFF.